A selection of T cell receptor beta chains follows, all from one sample in a study of blood T cell repertoires in COVID-19. Data came from immunoSEQ multiplex PCR; TCRdb stores just in-frame clones and leaves some out. The sample lists 250,000 to 400,000 clones; around 89% were seen once. The sample taken for sequencing was peripheral blood. The source of these receptors is a young woman with COVID-19, enrolled during active disease. The CDR3 runs from the conserved cysteine through the conserved F or W. Each record gives: V gene, J gene, clone size, D gene, CDR3 DNA, CDR3 protein. A D gene is named only where the DNA matches it firmly. Rows may omit the clone size; those that give it use once, few, many or a size class.

TRBV6-6	TRBJ1-1	once	.	TGTGCCAGCAACGGCCAGGGGTTTTCGAACACTGAAGCTTTCTTT	CASNGQGFSNTEAFF
TRBV5-1	TRBJ2-5	few	TRBD1	TGCGCCAGCAGCTTTGGACAGGGGCAAGAGACCCAGTACTTC	CASSFGQGQETQYF
TRBV10-3	TRBJ1-2	.	TRBD1	TGTGCCACCGGGACAGGGGGCGAGGGCTACACCTTC	CATGTGGEGYTF
TRBV3-1/TRBV3-2	TRBJ2-7	.	TRBD2	TGTGCCAGCAGCCAAGAGGGACTAGCGTGGTACTTC	CASSQEGLAWYF
TRBV6-6	TRBJ2-7	.	TRBD1	TGTGCCAGCAGTTACTCGATGGACAGGTCCTACGAGCAGTACTTC	CASSYSMDRSYEQYF
TRBV15	TRBJ1-5	.	TRBD1	TGTGCCACCACCTGGGGGGGACAGGGGCCCTATCAGCCCCAGCATTTT	CATTWGGQGPYQPQHF
TRBV2	TRBJ1-5	once	TRBD1	TGTGCCAGCAGTGACGAGGGGGCCAGGCAGCCCCAGCATTTT	CASSDEGARQPQHF
TRBV5-1	TRBJ1-1	.	TRBD1	TGCGCCAGCAGCCTCGGGACAGCTACGAACACTGAAGCTTTCTTT	CASSLGTATNTEAFF
TRBV11-1	TRBJ1-1	.	.	TGTGCCAGCAGCTTTGTTGTGGTGGCAGCTTTCTTT	CASSFVVVAAFF
TRBV4-1	TRBJ2-7	.	.	TGCGCCAGCAGCCAAGCGGAGGCCTACGAGCAGTACTTC	CASSQAEAYEQYF
TRBV12-5	TRBJ2-5	once	TRBD1	TGTGCTAGTGGTTTGATGGACCGACAGGGGGGGGAAAGGAGACTCAAAGAGACCCAGTACTTC	CASGLMDRQGGERRLKETQYF
TRBV11-3	TRBJ2-3	.	.	TGTGCCAGCACGCAGTCAGATACGCAGTATTTT	CASTQSDTQYF
TRBV11-3	TRBJ1-2	.	.	TGTGCCAGCAGCTTACGGAACTATGGCTACACCTTC	CASSLRNYGYTF
TRBV28	TRBJ2-3	.	TRBD1	TGTGCCAGCAGTTTTGGGACAGGGGGCATTACTCCCACAGATACGCAGTATTTT	CASSFGTGGITPTDTQYF
TRBV15	TRBJ1-4	.	.	TGTGCCACCAGCAGAGAGGGAGAGGCTGAAAAACTGTTTTTT	CATSREGEAEKLFF
TRBV7-8	TRBJ1-1	.	.	TGTGCCAGCAGCTTAGCCGGGAACACTGAAGCTTTCTTT	CASSLAGNTEAFF
TRBV19	TRBJ1-3	many	.	TGTGCCAGTAGTAGAGGTTATTCAGTGTTCTCTGGAAACACCATATATTTT	CASSRGYSVFSGNTIYF
TRBV27	TRBJ2-7	.	.	TGTGCCAGCAGTCCAGGGTTTACCTACGAGCAGTACTTC	CASSPGFTYEQYF
TRBV27	TRBJ2-2	.	.	TGTGCCAGCAGTTTTGTGGTCGGAGGGACCGGGGAGCTGTTTTTT	CASSFVVGGTGELFF
TRBV20-1	TRBJ1-5	.	.	TGCAGTGCTAGTATCCCTCGCCAGAATCAGCCCCAGCATTTT	CSASIPRQNQPQHF
TRBV20-1	TRBJ1-5	.	TRBD1	TGCAGTGCTAGTAAGGGGGCCGGTCAGCCCCAGCATTTT	CSASKGAGQPQHF
TRBV3-1/TRBV3-2	TRBJ1-4	.	.	TGTGCCAGCAGCCGCCGGGACTTAGGGGAAAAACTGTTTTTT	CASSRRDLGEKLFF
TRBV5-1	TRBJ1-3	.	.	TGCGCCAGCAGCTCCCTCCCTGGAAACACCATATATTTT	CASSSLPGNTIYF
TRBV5-4	TRBJ2-1	.	TRBD2	TGTGCCAGCAGCTTAGGGACTAGCGGCTCCAATGAGCAGTTCTTC	CASSLGTSGSNEQFF
TRBV4-1	TRBJ1-5	.	.	TGCGCCAGCAGCCAAGGACGGGATCAGCCCCAGCATTTT	CASSQGRDQPQHF
TRBV7-6	TRBJ1-1	.	.	TGTGCCAGCAGCTTAAGGGGGAAATCAAGGAACACTGAAGCTTTCTTT	CASSLRGKSRNTEAFF
TRBV3-1/TRBV3-2	TRBJ2-5	.	TRBD2	TGTGCCAGCAGCCTGGGGACTAGCGGGGGTCAGACCCAGTACTTC	CASSLGTSGGQTQYF
TRBV6-6	TRBJ2-2	.	.	TGTGCCAGCAGTGCCATTGGGGGGATGAACACCGGGGAGCTGTTTTTT	CASSAIGGMNTGELFF
TRBV29-1	TRBJ1-2	.	.	TGCAGCGTTGAAGACGGAGACTATGGCTACACCTTC	CSVEDGDYGYTF
TRBV7-9	TRBJ1-1	.	.	TGTGCCAGCAGCGCACACGCAACTGAAGCTTTCTTT	CASSAHATEAFF
TRBV2	TRBJ1-2	.	.	TGTGCCAGCAGTGATAGGGCAGGGGATGGCTACACCTTC	CASSDRAGDGYTF
TRBV19	TRBJ1-4	.	TRBD1	TGTGCCAGTAGCACTGGGACAGGGGCGGGGGAAAAACTGTTTTTT	CASSTGTGAGEKLFF
TRBV18	TRBJ2-5	.	.	TGTGCCAGCTCAGCACAGGACATACCCATGGAGACCCAGTACTTC	CASSAQDIPMETQYF
TRBV18	TRBJ1-5	.	.	TGTGCCAGCTCACTTGAACGCCCTGGAGCATCCCAGCATTTT	CASSLERPGASQHF
TRBV2	TRBJ2-1	.	TRBD2	TGTGCCAGCCGACGACTAGCGGGCCCGTACAATGAGCAGTTCTTC	CASRRLAGPYNEQFF
TRBV20-1	TRBJ1-5	.	TRBD1	TGCAGTGCTAGTACAGGGGGCGGTCAGCCCCAGCATTTT	CSASTGGGQPQHF
TRBV5-1	TRBJ1-2	.	TRBD1	TGCGCCAGCAGCACATCGACAGGGTCGAACTATGGCTACACCTTC	CASSTSTGSNYGYTF
TRBV4-2	TRBJ1-2	.	.	TGTGCCAGCAGCCAAGTGGGCCAGGGCCTTAACTATGGCTACACCTTC	CASSQVGQGLNYGYTF
TRBV5-1	TRBJ1-4	.	.	TGCGCCAGCAGTGAGACAGCAACTAATGAAAAACTGTTTTTT	CASSETATNEKLFF
TRBV29-1	TRBJ1-1	.	.	TGCAGCGTTGAGTATCAGGGTCGAGCTTTCTTT	CSVEYQGRAFF
TRBV4-1	TRBJ1-4	.	.	TGCGCCAGCGGCGGGGGTTTTAATGAAAAACTGTTTTTT	CASGGGFNEKLFF
TRBV5-4	TRBJ2-7	.	.	TGTGCCAGCAGCTTAGGCGGGAAATACGAGCAGTACTTC	CASSLGGKYEQYF
TRBV28	TRBJ2-2	.	.	TGTGCCAGCAGTTTATCCAAAGACAGCTACACCGGGGAGCTGTTTTTT	CASSLSKDSYTGELFF
TRBV28	TRBJ1-5	.	.	TGTGCCAGCAGTTTCATAGGGGGCAATCAGCCCCAGCATTTT	CASSFIGGNQPQHF
TRBV29-1	TRBJ1-2	.	TRBD1	TGCAGCGCTGGGACAGGCTATGGCTACACCTTC	CSAGTGYGYTF
TRBV7-2	TRBJ1-3	.	TRBD1	TGTGCCAGCAGCAGAACAGGGGGAGCAACCGGAAACACCATATATTTT	CASSRTGGATGNTIYF
TRBV28	TRBJ1-5	.	TRBD1	TGTGCCAGCAGTTTATATAGGGGACAGGGTGTTTGGCCCCAGCATTTT	CASSLYRGQGVWPQHF
TRBV5-6	TRBJ1-3	.	.	TGTGCCAGCAGCTTGCGGGGGGCTGGAAACACCATATATTTT	CASSLRGAGNTIYF
TRBV6-6	TRBJ1-2	.	TRBD1	TGTGCCAGCAGCCCCTCGACAGGGCCCTATGGCTACACCTTC	CASSPSTGPYGYTF
TRBV4-3	TRBJ2-7	.	.	TGCGCCAGCAGCCAAGGGTGGGCAGGCTACGAGCAGTACTTC	CASSQGWAGYEQYF
TRBV2	TRBJ1-5	.	.	TGTGCCAGCAGTGAAGAAGGCAGGGGATGGCAGCCCCAGCATTTT	CASSEEGRGWQPQHF
TRBV7-2	TRBJ1-6	few	.	TGTGCCAGCAGACTCGGCCCGAGGAGTTCACCCCTCCACTTT	CASRLGPRSSPLHF
TRBV7-9	TRBJ2-3	.	.	TGTGCCAGCAGCTTAACTACTCGGGCAGATACGCAGTATTTT	CASSLTTRADTQYF
TRBV7-2	TRBJ1-3	.	.	TGTGCCAGCAGCGCCACAGGAGTCTCTGGAAACACCATATATTTT	CASSATGVSGNTIYF
TRBV6-5	TRBJ1-2	once	.	TGTGCCAGCAGTTACTCGTTCGGGTCGGGGAATGGCTACACCTTC	CASSYSFGSGNGYTF
TRBV15	TRBJ1-3	few	.	TGTGCCACCAGTAACCCCGCGGGGGGCTCTGGAAACACCATATATTTT	CATSNPAGGSGNTIYF
TRBV11-3	TRBJ2-5	.	TRBD2	TGTGCCAGCAGCTTAGATCCCCGACTAGCGGGGAGGTCAGAGACCCAGTACTTC	CASSLDPRLAGRSETQYF
TRBV7-9	TRBJ1-2	.	TRBD1	TGTGCCAGCGAAAAAACAGGGGTTGATGGCTACACCTTC	CASEKTGVDGYTF
TRBV28	TRBJ2-1	few	.	TGTGCCAGCAGTTCCATAGACAGGGAGGTTAATGAGCAGTTCTTC	CASSSIDREVNEQFF